Listed below are T cell receptor beta chains from one sample, sequenced in a study of early T cells in non-severe SARS-CoV-2 infection. TCRdb recomputed calls from the 5' RACE reads with MiXCR, one row per CDR3 protein. The sample includes about 98,000 distinct CDR3 sequences, approximately 15% of them seen just once. Source material: whole blood. The source is an adult who was a healthcare worker with PCR-confirmed SARS-CoV-2 infection or an uninfected control (not recorded which). CDR3s include the opening cysteine and the closing phenylalanine or tryptophan. The order of the fields is clone size, D gene, V gene, J gene, CDR3 length, CDR3 DNA, CDR3 protein. A D gene is named only where the DNA matches it firmly. Expanded clones get a size class; other rows say once, few or many, or leave the size out.

many,-,TRBV28,TRBJ2-2,20,TGTGCCAGCAGTCCCCTACGGGACGGGATTAGTCGCGCAAGGGCCGGGGAGCTGTTTTTT,CASSPLRDGISRARAGELFF
-,TRBD2,TRBV29-1,TRBJ2-3,17,TGCAGCGTTGAAGATTTGTGGGCTAGCGGGGGCACAGATACGCAGTATTTT,CSVEDLWASGGTDTQYF
-,TRBD1,TRBV27,TRBJ1-2,14,TGTGCCAGCCGACGACAGGGGGATAACTATGGCTACACCTTC,CASRRQGDNYGYTF
many,-,TRBV7-9,TRBJ2-7,14,TGTGCCAGCAGCCCGGGTTGGGGCCCCTACGAGCAGTACTTC,CASSPGWGPYEQYF
many,-,TRBV7-3,TRBJ1-1,14,TGTGCCAGCAGCTTAGGAGGCCTGGCCACTGAAGCTTTCTTT,CASSLGGLATEAFF
few,-,TRBV5-1,TRBJ2-2,13,TGCGCCAGCAGCTTGGGCGCCACCGGGGAGCTGTTTTTT,CASSLGATGELFF
many,TRBD1,TRBV3-1,TRBJ1-5,15,TGTGCCAGCAGCCAAGGGACAGGGTCTCGTCAGCCCCAGCATTTT,CASSQGTGSRQPQHF
few,TRBD1,TRBV5-1,TRBJ1-4,13,TGCGCCAGCGGTCCAGGGGGAGATGAAAAACTGTTTTTT,CASGPGGDEKLFF
-,-,TRBV5-1,TRBJ1-1,12,TGCGCCAGTCGAATAGGGAACACTGAAGCTTTCTTT,CASRIGNTEAFF
few,-,TRBV7-9,TRBJ2-5,13,TGTGCCAGCAGCTTGATAGAGGGGGAGACCCAGTACTTC,CASSLIEGETQYF
few,TRBD2,TRBV27,TRBJ2-3,16,TGTGCCAGCAGTTTACCCCCTAGCGGTAGCACAGATACGCAGTATTTT,CASSLPPSGSTDTQYF
many,TRBD1,TRBV18,TRBJ2-1,15,TGTGCCAGCTCACCGGGACAGGGTGCCTACAATGAGCAGTTCTTC,CASSPGQGAYNEQFF
many,-,TRBV2,TRBJ1-3,15,TGTGCCAGCAGTGAAGAGGGGACATCTGGAAACACCATATATTTT,CASSEEGTSGNTIYF
few,-,TRBV12-3/TRBV12-4,TRBJ2-1,14,TGTGCCAGCAGTCCGCCGGGGGCGAGGAATGAGCAGTTCTTC,CASSPPGARNEQFF
-,TRBD2,TRBV28,TRBJ2-5,14,TGTGCCAGCAGGAGCGGGAGGGCGTTGGAGACCCAGTACTTC,CASRSGRALETQYF
few,-,TRBV3-1,TRBJ2-1,17,TGTGCCAGCAGCCAAGGTTTTACGGGGTCCTCCTACAATGAGCAGTTCTTC,CASSQGFTGSSYNEQFF
-,-,TRBV29-1,TRBJ1-1,11,TGCAGCGTTGAATTGGGGGCCAGAGCTTTCTTT,CSVELGARAFF
few,-,TRBV3-1,TRBJ1-6,14,TGTGCCAGCAGCCAAGGACAGGTGAATTCACCCCTCCACTTT,CASSQGQVNSPLHF
-,TRBD1,TRBV2,TRBJ2-7,15,TGTGCCAGCACCCTAGACAGGGGGTTAGGGGACGAGCAGTACTTC,CASTLDRGLGDEQYF
few,-,TRBV7-8,TRBJ1-5,15,TGTGCCAGCAGCTTCGGAGGTTATAGCAATCAGCCCCAGCATTTT,CASSFGGYSNQPQHF
-,-,TRBV28,TRBJ2-1,14,TGTGCCAGCAGCCGCCGGACATCATACAATGAGCAGTTCTTC,CASSRRTSYNEQFF
few,-,TRBV5-4,TRBJ2-5,20,TGTGCCAGCAGCTTAATGGGGACAGTGACTGTTAGGGACTCCCAAGAGACCCAGTACTTC,CASSLMGTVTVRDSQETQYF
-,-,TRBV3-1,TRBJ1-2,13,TGTGCCAACAGCCAAGACTCGCACTATGGCTACACCTTC,CANSQDSHYGYTF
few,TRBD2,TRBV5-1,TRBJ2-7,16,TGCGCCAGCAGCTTTGGTAGCGGGAGTGTCTCCTACGAGCAGTACTTC,CASSFGSGSVSYEQYF
few,-,TRBV4-1,TRBJ2-2,14,TGCGCCAGCAGCCGGATGAAGGGCACCGGGGAGCTGTTTTTT,CASSRMKGTGELFF
-,-,TRBV29-1,TRBJ2-7,11,TGCAGCGTTGCCGGGGACTACGAGCAGTACTTC,CSVAGDYEQYF
few,TRBD2,TRBV12-5,TRBJ2-1,14,TGTGCTAGTGGTTCCCCTAGCGGGAGTCATGAGCAGTTCTTC,CASGSPSGSHEQFF
few,-,TRBV11-2,TRBJ2-7,14,TGTGCCAGCAGCTTAGAGCGGCAGACCTACGAGCAGTACTTC,CASSLERQTYEQYF
few,-,TRBV5-1,TRBJ1-1,15,TGCGCCAGCAGCCTCAGGGACATGTCGAACACTGAAGCTTTCTTT,CASSLRDMSNTEAFF
-,-,TRBV9,TRBJ2-2,15,TGTGCCAGCAGCCCTCGGAGAGCTGACACCGGGGAGCTGTTTTTT,CASSPRRADTGELFF
many,-,TRBV11-2,TRBJ2-1,17,TGTGCCAGCAGCTTAATTGGGAGCGCAATCTCCTACAATGAGCAGTTCTTC,CASSLIGSAISYNEQFF
few,TRBD1,TRBV12-3/TRBV12-4,TRBJ2-1,18,TGTGCCAGCAGTGGCGCCCCTCGACAGGGGACAAAATACAATGAGCAGTTCTTC,CASSGAPRQGTKYNEQFF
few,-,TRBV7-2,TRBJ1-6,16,TGTGCCAGCAGCTTACGTCACGCGAAGACGAATTCACCCCTCCACTTT,CASSLRHAKTNSPLHF
-,-,TRBV19,TRBJ2-5,13,TGTGCCAGTAGTCTCCTCCACCAAGAGACCCAGTACTTC,CASSLLHQETQYF
few,-,TRBV27,TRBJ1-1,14,TGTGCCAGCGGGGATTTGACAGGATGGACTGAAGCTTTCTTT,CASGDLTGWTEAFF
-,-,TRBV19,TRBJ2-3,13,TGTGCCAGTTCAGTCAGGGGCACAGATACGCAGTATTTT,CASSVRGTDTQYF
few,-,TRBV21-1,TRBJ1-5,16,TGTGCCAGCAGCAAAGGGGAGGGATATAGCAATCAGCCCCAGCATTTT,CASSKGEGYSNQPQHF
-,TRBD2,TRBV5-1,TRBJ2-1,15,TGCGCCAGCAGCCTATTAGCGGGAGCCAACAATGAGCAGTTCTTC,CASSLLAGANNEQFF
many,-,TRBV19,TRBJ1-5,14,TGTGCCAGTAGTATAGGGGACCTTAATCAGCCCCAGCATTTT,CASSIGDLNQPQHF
many,TRBD1,TRBV11-2,TRBJ1-2,14,TGTGCCAGCAGCGTCGGACAGGGGGCCTATGGCTACACCTTC,CASSVGQGAYGYTF
-,-,TRBV18,TRBJ1-5,17,TGTGCCAGCTCACCACCGGTTCCTGGGAGCGGCAATCAGCCCCAGCATTTT,CASSPPVPGSGNQPQHF
-,-,TRBV25-1,TRBJ1-4,15,TGTGCCAGCAGATCCTTCTTAGAAGCTGACGAAAAACTGTTTTTT,CASRSFLEADEKLFF
-,-,TRBV6-8,TRBJ2-7,11,TGTGCCAGCGAGCAACACTACGAGCAGTACTTC,CASEQHYEQYF
-,TRBD2,TRBV7-2,TRBJ2-1,14,TGTGCCAGCAGCCTTCGACTAGCGGGAGTTGAGCAGTTCTTC,CASSLRLAGVEQFF
many,-,TRBV29-1,TRBJ2-1,10,TGCAGCGTAGCTGTTAATGAGCAGTTCTTC,CSVAVNEQFF
-,-,TRBV12-3/TRBV12-4,TRBJ1-3,11,TGTGCCAGCAGTAGGGGGTACACCATATATTTT,CASSRGYTIYF
many,-,TRBV29-1,TRBJ2-1,12,TGCAGCGTTGAGGGGGAAGGAGGTGAGCAGTTCTTC,CSVEGEGGEQFF
many,-,TRBV29-1,TRBJ2-4,14,TGCAGCGTTCAGGACACCGGGACAACAAACATTCAGTACTTC,CSVQDTGTTNIQYF
-,-,TRBV5-4,TRBJ2-7,15,TGTGCCAGCAGGTTTGACCTAGCGCCCGCCTACGAGCAGTACTTC,CASRFDLAPAYEQYF
-,-,TRBV28,TRBJ1-5,10,TGTGCCAGCAGTTCGGGGTCCCTGCATTTT,CASSSGSLHF
-,-,TRBV7-2,TRBJ1-2,15,TGTGCCAGCAGCTCCGGGACACTAGCTAACTATGGCTACACCTTC,CASSSGTLANYGYTF
many,TRBD1,TRBV6-1,TRBJ2-3,14,TGTGCCAGCAGTGCCGGGACAGGGGCAGATACGCAGTATTTT,CASSAGTGADTQYF
few,TRBD1,TRBV5-4,TRBJ1-1,14,TGTGCCAGCAGCTTCTCCGGGACAGGTGGAGAGGCTTTCTTT,CASSFSGTGGEAFF
-,TRBD1,TRBV12-5,TRBJ1-1,13,TGTGCTAGTGGTTTTGAGACAGGGTATGAAGCTTTCTTT,CASGFETGYEAFF
few,-,TRBV7-6,TRBJ2-1,15,TGTGCCAGCAGCACACGACTTGCGAGCCCCAATGAGCAGTTCTTC,CASSTRLASPNEQFF
-,-,TRBV5-1,TRBJ2-4,14,TGCGCCAGCAGCTTTACAGTAGCCAAAAACATTCAGTACTTC,CASSFTVAKNIQYF
once,-,TRBV28,TRBJ1-1,13,TGTGCCAGCAGTTTGGGCAGGAATGGTGAAGCTTTCTTT,CASSLGRNGEAFF